One and the same sample provided the 27 T cell receptor beta chains below, sequenced in a study of shared clonotypes between healthy human individuals. Method: immunoSEQ multiplex PCR; TCRdb's copy keeps in-frame clones and lacks some. The table shows about 2 million clones, with roughly 95% occurring only once. Naivety among CD8 cells was defined by CD45RO negativity and positive CCR7 selection, thereby excluding terminally differentiated effector memory CD45RA+ cells. The sequenced sample consisted of naive CD8+ T cells sorted from blood. These receptors were taken from a man aged 18 to 30 in good health.

The V and J genes are TRBV11-2 and TRBJ1-2, with 9 nucleotides matching TRBD1. CDR1 is SGHAT, CDR2 FQNNGV, per germline. This CDR3 has 15 amino acids. Trimming cost V 3 bases and J 5 bases; bases outside gene matches: 7. CDR3 bases: TGTGCCAGCAGCTTGCTCGGGACAGGGCTGTATGGCTACACCTTC. Protein product: CASSLLGTGLYGYTF.

The V and J genes are TRBV5-6 and TRBJ2-1, with 14 nucleotides matching TRBD2. V was clipped by 3 bases and J by 3 bases; unmatched bases: 2. Germline V lookup: CDR1 SGHDT, CDR2 YYEEEE. The CDR3 consists of 16 residues. The DNA for the CDR3 is TGTGCCAGCAGCTGGGGACTAGCGGGGGACTACAATGAGCAGTTCTTC. It codes for CASSWGLAGDYNEQFF.

V and J are TRBV28 and TRBJ1-1; D not certain. Trimming took off 6 bases at V and 5 bases at J, with 10 bases between the two ends. Germline values: CDR1 MDHEN, CDR2 SYDVKM. The length of the CDR3 is 12 residues. The CDR3 loop is CASRELETEAFF. CDR3 DNA: TGTGCCAGCAGAGAACTCGAGACTGAAGCTTTCTTT.

The V and J genes are TRBV11-1 and TRBJ2-7, with TRBD2 identical over 9 bases. V lost 1 base and J lost 2; bases outside the gene matches: 3. Germline values: CDR1 SGHAT, CDR2 FQDESV (reference sequence). The CDR3 has 15 amino acids. CDR3 in DNA: TGTGCCAGCAGCTTAGGGGCTAGCGGGGCCTACGAGCAGTACTTC. Its protein product is CASSLGASGAYEQYF.

The rearrangement joins TRBV11-2 to TRBJ2-7, with D perhaps TRBD1 (6 bases). This CDR3 is 14 amino acids long. The V end lost 5 bases, the J end lost 6 bases, and 17 bases lay between the germline ends. CDR1 and CDR2 from the germline V gene are SGHAT and FQNNGV. Here the CDR3 DNA reads TGTGCCAGCAGCCCTGGGAACAGGGCGTCCGAGCAGTACTTC. It encodes CASSPGNRASEQYF.

V is TRBV2 and J is TRBJ2-1, with D maybe TRBD1 (5 bases). The germline gives CDR1 SNHLY, CDR2 FYNNEI. V lost 10 bases to trimming and J lost 7 bases, with 14 bases between them. The CDR3 length is 12 residues. The CDR3 reads CANTWGANEQFF. The CDR3 DNA is TGTGCCAACACCTGGGGCGCGAATGAGCAGTTCTTC. The variable domain in full, with the rest retrieved from reference TRBV2 and TRBJ2-1, is EPEVTQTPSHQVTQMGQEVILRCVPISNHLYFYWYRQILGQKVEFLVSFYNNEISEKSEIFDDQFSVERPDGSNFTLKIRSTKLEDSAMYFCANTWGANEQFFGPGTRLTVL.

The gene calls are TRBV9 and TRBJ2-7; 10 bases map to TRBD1. The CDR3 runs to 13 residues. Per germline, CDR1 SGDLS and CDR2 YYNGEE. Trimming cost V 7 bases and J 3 bases; bases outside gene matches: 4. In DNA, the CDR3 is TGTGCCAGCCCGGGGGACAGGGGCTACGAGCAGTACTTC. Amino acid sequence: CASPGDRGYEQYF.

The chain has TRBV2 and TRBJ2-7; perhaps TRBD2 as D (7 bases). This CDR3 contains 13 residues. Germline CDR1 is SNHLY and CDR2 is FYNNEI. The V end lost 4 bases, the J end lost 6 bases, and 13 bases lay between the germline ends. CDR3 sequence (DNA): TGTGCCAGCAGTGCTGATGGGGGGGCCGAGCAGTACTTC. Translating gives CASSADGGAEQYF.

This clone was seen a handful of times. The rearrangement uses TRBV27 and TRBJ1-1, with D hard to call. V was shortened by 10 bases and J by 4 bases, with 16 bases between the two germline ends. Germline values: CDR1 MNHEY, CDR2 SMNVEV (reference sequence). This CDR3 contains 13 residues. The CDR3 nucleotides read TGTGCCACCTCCTCTTCCGCGGGCACTGAAGCTTTCTTT. Encoded protein: CATSSSAGTEAFF.

The rearrangement links TRBV5-4 to TRBJ2-3; 7 positions agree with TRBD2. V lost 4 bases, J lost 0 bases, and 14 bases stayed unmatched. The CDR3 runs to 18 residues. Looked up from germline, CDR1 is SGHNT and CDR2 is YYREEE (reference sequence). Written as DNA, the CDR3 is TGTGCCAGCAGCGTCTGGGGTAGCGGGTGGAGTAGCACAGATACGCAGTATTTT. Translation gives CASSVWGSGWSSTDTQYF. Complete variable domain (other parts from reference TRBV5-4 and TRBJ2-3): ETGVTQSPTHLIKTRGQQVTLRCSSQSGHNTVSWYQQALGQGPQFIFQYYREEENGRGNFPPRFSGLQFPNYSSELNVNALELDDSALYLCASSVWGSGWSSTDTQYFGPGTRLTVL.

This chain links TRBV28 with TRBJ2-7, with D perhaps TRBD2 (5 bases). Trimming shortened V by 5 bases and J by 4 bases, and 12 bases separated the two germline ends. CDR3 size: 13 residues. Germline V lookup: CDR1 MDHEN, CDR2 SYDVKM. CDR3 nucleotides: TGTGCCAGCAGTATGGACGGGATTTACGAGCAGTACTTC. As protein: CASSMDGIYEQYF.

This chain joins TRBV9 and TRBJ1-2, with D unresolved. The germline gives CDR1 SGDLS, CDR2 YYNGEE. The CDR3 totals 16 residues. Trimming shortened V by 0 bases and J by 5 bases, and 17 bases separated the two germline ends. Here the CDR3 reads CASSVDERTEVYGYTF. The CDR3 bases are TGTGCCAGCAGCGTAGATGAACGTACAGAGGTGTATGGCTACACCTTC.

The chain has TRBV13 and TRBJ1-2; 7 positions agree with TRBD1. This CDR3 is built from 13 residues. Trimming cost V 5 bases and J 3 bases; bases outside gene matches: 3. Per the germline V gene, CDR1 is PRHDT and CDR2 is FYEKMQ (reference sequence). As DNA, the CDR3 is TGTGCCAGCAGCCAAGACAGGGACTATGGCTACACCTTC. Protein: CASSQDRDYGYTF.

This chain uses TRBV2 with TRBJ1-1; tentative D call: TRBD1 (6 bases). The V gene's germline CDR1 is SNHLY and CDR2 FYNNEI. This CDR3 comprises 14 residues. The V and J ends lost 4 bases and 4 bases respectively, with 13 bases between them. The CDR3 reads CASSGLEGGTEAFF. The CDR3 region has the DNA TGTGCCAGCAGTGGACTCGAGGGGGGCACTGAAGCTTTCTTT. Full variable domain (outside the CDR3, taken from reference TRBV2 and TRBJ1-1): EPEVTQTPSHQVTQMGQEVILRCVPISNHLYFYWYRQILGQKVEFLVSFYNNEISEKSEIFDDQFSVERPDGSNFTLKIRSTKLEDSAMYFCASSGLEGGTEAFFGQGTRLTVV.

The V and J genes are TRBV9 and TRBJ2-1; the D gene is possibly TRBD2 (5 bases). CDR3 length: 15 residues. The V gene's germline CDR1 is SGDLS and CDR2 YYNGEE. V dropped 4 bases and J dropped 8 bases, with 19 bases sitting between them. CDR3 sequence (DNA): TGTGCCAGCAGCTTTAACGGGAACTGGCGGGATGAGCAGTTCTTC. Translating gives CASSFNGNWRDEQFF.

The rearrangement uses TRBV7-8 and TRBJ1-2; possibly TRBD1 for D (5 bases). Germline V CDR1 and CDR2: SGHVS, FQNEAQ. Trimming removed 4 bases from V and 0 bases from J, with 18 bases in between. CDR3 size: 17 residues. The CDR3 region has the DNA TGTGCCAGCAGCTCGCTGGGACGCTCCTTTTCTAACTATGGCTACACCTTC. It translates to CASSSLGRSFSNYGYTF.

A note on this clone: Other DNA sequences in this sample translate to the same CDR3. This chain joins TRBV27 and TRBJ2-7, with 8 bases matching TRBD1. The CDR3 is made up of 14 amino acids. V was pared by 3 bases and J by 5 bases, with 6 bases of the junction left unmatched. The germline gives CDR1 MNHEY, CDR2 SMNVEV (reference sequence). CDR3 sequence: CASSLRQGANEQYF. In DNA, the CDR3 is TGTGCCAGCAGTTTGCGGCAGGGGGCAAACGAGCAGTACTTC.

The chain recombines TRBV6-5 with TRBJ2-7; 10 bases are a match to TRBD1. Germline CDR1 reads MNHEY; CDR2 reads SVGAGI. The V and J ends lost 2 bases and 5 bases, in that order; junction bases with no gene match: 6. This CDR3 is built from 15 residues. CDR3 in amino acids: CASSYIGTGVHEQYF. CDR3 nucleotides: TGTGCCAGCAGTTACATCGGGACAGGGGTCCACGAGCAGTACTTC.

The chain carries TRBV6-6 and TRBJ1-3, with D unresolved. CDR1 is MNHNY, CDR2 SVGAGI, per germline (reference sequence). V dropped 8 bases and J dropped 0 bases, with 5 bases sitting between them. The CDR3 is made up of 12 amino acids. The CDR3 protein is CASSLSGNTIYF. Written as DNA, the CDR3 is TGTGCCAGCTCGCTCTCTGGAAACACCATATATTTT.

The chain couples TRBV27 to TRBJ2-7; D remains unclear. CDR3 length: 13 amino acids. Germline CDR1 is MNHEY and CDR2 is SMNVEV (reference sequence). The V gene lost 6 bases and the J gene lost 0 bases, with 9 bases spanning the gap. The CDR3 nucleotides are TGTGCCAGCAGACCAGGTTACTCCTACGAGCAGTACTTC. This gives the protein CASRPGYSYEQYF.

A remark on this clone: This sample also contains other DNA sequences that code for the same CDR3. The V call is TRBV7-9, the J call TRBJ2-1; D is uncertain. Germline V gene lookup returns CDR1 SEHNR and CDR2 FQNEAQ (reference sequence). This CDR3 is built from 12 residues. V lost 5 bases and J lost 2, with 4 bases in between. The CDR3 bases are TGTGCCAGCAGCGGCCCCTACAATGAGCAGTTCTTC. It yields the protein CASSGPYNEQFF.

Note on this clone: This CDR3 is also generated by other DNA sequences in the sample. The chain carries TRBV19 and TRBJ2-7; TRBD1 matches at 8 bases. V shed 5 bases and J 3 bases; nucleotides not matched to a gene: 6. The V gene's germline CDR1 is LNHDA and CDR2 SQIVND (reference sequence). CDR3 length: 14 residues. The CDR3 reads CASSPGQGDYEQYF. The CDR3 region has the DNA TGTGCCAGTAGTCCCGGACAGGGAGACTACGAGCAGTACTTC.

This clone was observed a single time. The genes are TRBV4-1 and TRBJ2-1; D remains unclear. Germline V gene data show CDR1 as MGHRA and CDR2 as YSYEKL. Trimming left V 5 bases short and J 12 bases short, with 17 bases between. The CDR3 length is 13 residues. For the CDR3, the DNA is TGCGCCAGCAGCTCACCGGGCCAACGGACGCAGTTCTTC. Its translation is CASSSPGQRTQFF.

The J gene is TRBJ2-3, the V gene TRBV7-9; maybe TRBD2 (8 bases). V was clipped by 4 bases and J by 5 bases, with 25 bases between them. This CDR3 is 18 amino acids long. The germline V gene has CDR1 SEHNR and CDR2 FQNEAQ (reference sequence). In DNA form, the CDR3 reads TGTGCCAGCAGCTCGTTCCAGGGGGAGCGGGAGAGGTTAGATACGCAGTATTTT. It translates to CASSSFQGERERLDTQYF.

The rearrangement links TRBV2 to TRBJ2-1; 8 bases line up with TRBD2. Germline V gives CDR1 SNHLY, CDR2 FYNNEI. Trimming took 4 bases from V and 4 from J; bases not matched to a gene: 9. The CDR3 has 16 amino acids. The CDR3, as DNA: TGTGCCAGCAGTGTAGGTAGCGGGAACTGGTACAATGAGCAGTTCTTC. Protein sequence: CASSVGSGNWYNEQFF.

V gene TRBV9 combines with J gene TRBJ1-2, with 10 positions matching TRBD1. The germline gives CDR1 SGDLS, CDR2 YYNGEE. V lost 4 bases to trimming and J lost 4 bases; unmatched junction nucleotides: 10. This CDR3 contains 16 residues. The chain's CDR3 is CASSNVPGQGFYGYTF. CDR3 nucleotide sequence: TGTGCCAGCAGCAACGTCCCGGGACAGGGGTTCTATGGCTACACCTTC.

The chain employs TRBV7-2 and TRBJ2-7; 10 bases are shared with TRBD2. CDR3 length equals 17 residues. Germline V gene data show CDR1 as SGHTA and CDR2 as FQGNSA. With 7 bases clipped from V and 2 bases from J, the junction kept 14 bases outside the gene matches. CDR3 in DNA: TGTGCCAGCACCGAAGGTTCCCTAGCGGGGGTAACCTACGAGCAGTACTTC. Protein: CASTEGSLAGVTYEQYF.